The present T cell receptor (beta chain) was sequenced within a study of CD8 T cells in Susac syndrome. Study-level findings and limits: The authors acknowledged that their TCR sequencing and HLA analysis involved a relatively small number of individuals.

The CDR3 length is 14 residues. In germline, CDR1 is DFQATT, CDR2 SNEGSKA (reference sequence). Trimming stripped 2 bases from V and 6 bases from J, with 16 bases between. The CD8+ and CD4+ T cells were isolated magnetically using a negative isolation approach, whereas the TEMRA cells were enriched by FACS. cDNA came from about 0.51 to 1 ug RNA primed by random hexamers. An immunoSEQ multiplex PCR generated amplified TCR beta CDR3 products spanning 54 Vbeta and 13 Jbeta. TCRdb reprocessed the immunoSEQ multiplex PCR reads with MiXCR, giving one entry per CDR3 protein. The sample carries around 170,000 distinct CDR3 sequences, approximately 90% recorded once. Concerning this clonotype itself: Its antigen remains unknown.

Sequencing was carried out using CD4+ T cells from PBMCs. This chain connects TRBV20-1 to TRBJ1-1; no definite D call. The sequence came from a human donor in good health. Written as DNA, the CDR3 is TGCAGTGCTAGACCCGGGCCCCCGGCGGCTGAAGCTTTCTTT. This encodes CSARPGPPAAEAFF.